What follows describes a single TCR beta chain. The antigen it recognizes is unknown. The input lacks base qualities; no much larger clone sits a single base away. The entire amount of isolated RNA was reverse transcribed using the High Capacity cDNA Reverse Transcription Kit, so the sequenced TCRB transcripts were expressed ones. Deep immunoSEQ sequencing was applied to naive, central memory and regulatory T cell samples, giving an average of around 3.4 million total reads per sample. Sorted cells were lysed in RLT buffer, and RNA was extracted using DNase-treated RNeasy Micro or Mini kits according to cell number. To prevent cross-contamination, every cell subset was processed on its own, while patient and healthy donor samples were processed together. Using the immunoSEQ multiplex PCR, TCRB sequences were amplified from cDNA into 87-bp fragments spanning the CDR3 region. The amplicons were sequenced using the Illumina HiSeq platform. Turning to the authors' computational methods: PCR bias was computationally corrected using synthetic template baselines, reads within Hamming distance 2 were collapsed, and singletons that could not be merged were discarded. Reads were aligned against IMGT so that V, D and J genes, CDR3 length and insertions or deletions at six rearrangement sites could be assigned. Within each subset, clonotype counts were normalized to sorted cell number, and only after that were true diversity and Gini coefficients computed with the tcR R package. The overlap coefficient, calculated on TCRB nucleotide sequences, was used to measure repertoire sharing. Out-of-frame TCRB sequences from naive cells were analyzed to stand in for the pre-selection repertoire. Sourced from immuneACCESS, this table was stored by TCRdb with only in-frame sequences that have V and J called. A share of the clones is absent; for the studies checked, an unresolved V gene accounts for under half, and the remainder has no known explanation. V and J calls plus clone size are reproduced from that table; the DNA served to infer D and trimming. Counted in this sample were 620,000 or so clones; less than 20% of them appeared once. The ten largest clones represent about 0.097% of the sample.

Each donor gave one peripheral blood draw, roughly 0.12 L on average, collected into heparinised tubes. A BD FACSAria II and a panel including CD45RO, CCR7, CD25, CD127, CD95 and CD27 were used to sort naive, central memory, regulatory and stem cell-like memory CD4+ T cells. All sorted populations exceeded 98% purity. Right away, PBMCs were isolated by Lymphoprep density gradient centrifugation and were stained directly, with no culture step. So that batch effects would be minimized, each experiment stained and sorted samples in pairs, pairing one healthy donor with one patient. The source of the sample is a study of beta chain features in type 1 diabetes (dated by TCRdb to 2017 to 2018). Regarding the complete study: Patients and healthy donors did not differ in mean age, gender distribution, total cell number or subset yield. A total of some 110 million sorted cells were examined across all samples, and a strong correlation was observed between cell number per subset and RNA yield. In the study, recently diagnosed type 1 diabetes patients and matched healthy donors were compared on the TCRB repertoires of their sorted circulating CD4+ T cell subsets. Regulatory and stem cell-like memory subsets were isolated from only 8 patients and about 8 healthy donors, whereas naive and central memory subsets came from all 30 or so donors.

V loses 0 bases of germline sequence and J loses 7 bases, and the interval between the two ends is 12 bases. The CDR3 starts with the cysteine, ends with the phenylalanine, and has 15 residues. Only CDR3 DNA is held: 45 bases, read in frame from base 1. CDR1 is given as KGHSH and CDR2 as LQKENI, both from the germline V gene. The research as a whole found: Because cDNA was sequenced instead of genomic DNA, highly expressing activated cells could be over-represented, though the groups showed no difference in activation or CD3 levels. Because small numbers of individuals were included in the HLA sub-analyses, any influence of HLA type on TCRB rearrangement was left unresolved. The naive, central memory and regulatory TCRB repertoires appeared to resemble one another more closely among patients than among healthy donors. At VDJ recombination sites, type 1 diabetes patients had fewer insertions and more deleted nucleotides, which implies abnormalities in thymic rearrangement. PCR might favor shorter templates, but patient and control samples were amplified and corrected together, so any skew would affect both groups equally. In all four CD4+ subsets, TCRB CDR3 length was moderately but significantly shorter in type 1 diabetes patients.

In this chain, TRBV18 is recombined with TRBJ1-4, with the D gene uncertain. The sequenced sample was naive CD4+ T cells from blood. The cell subset or site label corresponds to: true naive CD4+ T cells. The source is a man in his late teens or twenties in good health. CDR3 sequence: CASSPPKGPSEKLFF. The bases read TGTGCCAGCTCACCACCAAAAGGTCCCAGTGAAAAACTGTTTTTT.